Reported below is one TCR beta chain. Its antigen is undetermined. Using constant-segment primers, 5'RACE produced TCR alpha and TCR beta cDNA libraries carrying sample barcodes and UMIs. TCRdb ran MiXCR on the 5' RACE reads and lists one entry per CDR3 protein. The sample carries about 200,000 distinct CDR3 sequences, 16% recorded once. This specimen belongs to a study of T-cell memory formation after mild COVID-19. Broader study findings: CD4+ contracting clones were mainly CM and EM; CD8+ ones, EMRA. Second-wave clones peaking on day 37 lacked confirmed SARS-CoV-2 specificity.

V lost 1 base, J lost 2 bases, and 5 bases lay in between. CDR1 is LNHDA and CDR2 is SQIVND in the germline V gene (reference sequence). There are 14 residues in the CDR3. V usage is TRBV19 and J usage is TRBJ2-2; D not certain. The sequenced sample consisted of PBMCs or a T cell subset sorted from them (not recorded which). This receptor was taken from an adult woman who had mild COVID-19 (a few samples of this study predate the infection). Cell type and time point are not known. CDR3 amino acids: CASSIALNTGELFF. CDR3 sequence (DNA): TGTGCCAGTAGTATAGCCCTAAACACCGGGGAGCTGTTTTTT.